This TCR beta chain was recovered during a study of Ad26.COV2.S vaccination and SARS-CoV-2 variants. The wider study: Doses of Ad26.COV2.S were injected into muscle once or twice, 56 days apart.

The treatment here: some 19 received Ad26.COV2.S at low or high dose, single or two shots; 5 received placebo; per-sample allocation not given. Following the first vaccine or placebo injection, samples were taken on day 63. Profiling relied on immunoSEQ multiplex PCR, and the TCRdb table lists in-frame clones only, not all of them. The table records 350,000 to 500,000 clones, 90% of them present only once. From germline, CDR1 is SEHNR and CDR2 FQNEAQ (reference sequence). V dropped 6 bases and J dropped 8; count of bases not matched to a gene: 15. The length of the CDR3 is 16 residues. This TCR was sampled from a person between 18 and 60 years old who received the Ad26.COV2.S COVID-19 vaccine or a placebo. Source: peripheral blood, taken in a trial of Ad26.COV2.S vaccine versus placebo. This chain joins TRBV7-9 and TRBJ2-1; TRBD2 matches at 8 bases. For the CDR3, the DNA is TGTGCCAGCAGTTCCTTGAGCGGGAGAATTTTCGATGAGCAGTTCTTC. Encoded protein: CASSSLSGRIFDEQFF.